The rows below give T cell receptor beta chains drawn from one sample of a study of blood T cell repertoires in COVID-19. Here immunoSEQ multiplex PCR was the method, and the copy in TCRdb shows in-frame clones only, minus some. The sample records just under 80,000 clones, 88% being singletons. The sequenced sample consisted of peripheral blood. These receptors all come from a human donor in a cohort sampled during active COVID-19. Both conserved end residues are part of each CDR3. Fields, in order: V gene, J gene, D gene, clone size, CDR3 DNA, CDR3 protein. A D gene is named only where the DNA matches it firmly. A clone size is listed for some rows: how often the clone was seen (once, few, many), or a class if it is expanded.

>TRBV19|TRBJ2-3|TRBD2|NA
TGTGCCAGTAGTGTTGGACTAGCGGTAACAGATACGCAGTATTTT
CASSVGLAVTDTQYF
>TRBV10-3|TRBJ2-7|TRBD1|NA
TGTGCCATCAGTGGACAGGGTTACGAGCAGTACTTC
CAISGQGYEQYF
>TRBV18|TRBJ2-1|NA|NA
TGTGCCAGCTCTCCTAGGGAGAGCTCCTACAATGAGCAGTTCTTC
CASSPRESSYNEQFF
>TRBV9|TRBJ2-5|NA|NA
TGTGCCAGCAGCCCCCGGGAGGGGGCGGAAGAGACCCAGTACTTC
CASSPREGAEETQYF
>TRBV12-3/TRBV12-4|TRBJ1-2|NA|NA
TGTGCCAGCAGTTTTTCAGGGGACTATGGCTACACCTTC
CASSFSGDYGYTF
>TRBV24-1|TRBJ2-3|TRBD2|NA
TGTGCCACCAGTGATTTGAGCGGGAGAGGGATCCCAGATACGCAGTATTTT
CATSDLSGRGIPDTQYF
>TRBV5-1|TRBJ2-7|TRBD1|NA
TGCGCCAGCAGCGGGACAGGGGCCTACGAGCAGTACTTC
CASSGTGAYEQYF
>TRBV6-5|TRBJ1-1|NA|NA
TGTGCCAGCCAACGTGGGGAGACTGAAGCTTTCTTT
CASQRGETEAFF
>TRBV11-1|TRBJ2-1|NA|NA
TGTGCCAGCAGCCCGGACAGAATCTCCTACAATGAGCAGTTCTTC
CASSPDRISYNEQFF
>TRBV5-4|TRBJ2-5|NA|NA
TGTGCCAGCAGCCTCGACGCGGGGGCCCGTCACTTC
CASSLDAGARHF
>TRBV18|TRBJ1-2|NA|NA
TGTGCCAGCTCACCTCCTGGTAGCGGGGAGGGAACGGCCTACACCTTC
CASSPPGSGEGTAYTF
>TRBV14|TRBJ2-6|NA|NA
TGTGCCAGCAGCCGAGGCCCTTTCCAAGCTCTCGCTGGGGCCAACGTCCTGACTTTC
CASSRGPFQALAGANVLTF
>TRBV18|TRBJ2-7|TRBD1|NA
TGTGCCAGCTCACCCGGGACAGAGACCTACGAGCAGTACTTC
CASSPGTETYEQYF
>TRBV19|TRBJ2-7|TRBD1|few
TGTGCCAGTAGTATGGGGACAGGGGAAACCCGTCAGTACTTC
CASSMGTGETRQYF
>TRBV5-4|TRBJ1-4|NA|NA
TGTGCCAGCAGCTTGGCGGACAGTCCACGAAAACTGTTTTTT
CASSLADSPRKLFF
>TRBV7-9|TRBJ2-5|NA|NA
TGTGCCAGCAGCTTTTATCGTGGGCTCTCAGGGGGGGAGACCCAGTACTTC
CASSFYRGLSGGETQYF
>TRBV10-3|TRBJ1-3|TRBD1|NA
TGTGCCATCACACAGGGGGTCGTTGGAAACACCATATATTTT
CAITQGVVGNTIYF
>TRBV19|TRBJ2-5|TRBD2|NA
TGTGCCAGCGGACCTAGCGGGGAGACCCAGTACTTC
CASGPSGETQYF
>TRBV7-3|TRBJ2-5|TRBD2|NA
TGTGCCAGCAGCTTATCGGGCGGGAGCGAGACCCAGTACTTC
CASSLSGGSETQYF
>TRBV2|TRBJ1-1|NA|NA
TGTGCCAGCAGGATGGCAGTGCCCATGAACACTGAAGCTTTCTTT
CASRMAVPMNTEAFF
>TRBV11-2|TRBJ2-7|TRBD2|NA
TGTGCCAGCAGCTTAGCCCCAACCGGGACTAGCACCCACGAGCAGTACTTC
CASSLAPTGTSTHEQYF
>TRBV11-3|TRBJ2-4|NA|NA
TGTGCCAGCAGCTCCAGGGGAATGGAGGCCAAAAACATTCAGTACTTC
CASSSRGMEAKNIQYF
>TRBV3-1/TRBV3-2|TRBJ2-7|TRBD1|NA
TGTGCCAGCAGATCCAGACAGGGGAGCTCCTACGAGCAGTACTTC
CASRSRQGSSYEQYF
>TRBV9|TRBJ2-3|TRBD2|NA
TGTGCCAGCAGCAGGGCCGCTAGCGGGAGAAAAGATACGCAGTATTTT
CASSRAASGRKDTQYF
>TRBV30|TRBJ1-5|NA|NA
TGTGCCTGGAGTTCGACGCGGGGGGATCAGCCCCAGCATTTT
CAWSSTRGDQPQHF
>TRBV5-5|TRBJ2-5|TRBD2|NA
TGTGCCAGCAGCTTGGGACTAGCGGGAAAGGGTGAGACCCAGTACTTC
CASSLGLAGKGETQYF
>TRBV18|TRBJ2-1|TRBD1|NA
TGTGCCAGCTCACAGGACAGGAACAATGAGCAGTTCTTC
CASSQDRNNEQFF
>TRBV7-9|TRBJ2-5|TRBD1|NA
TGTGCCAGCAGCTCACAGGGGGCTCGGGAGACCCAGTACTTC
CASSSQGARETQYF
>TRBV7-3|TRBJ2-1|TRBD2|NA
TGTGCCAGCAGCCCGCAACCGGGACTAGCGGGGGGTGGTGAGCAGTTCTTC
CASSPQPGLAGGGEQFF
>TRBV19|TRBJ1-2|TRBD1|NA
TGTGCCAGTAGTCTCGACAGGGGGCTAGGCTACACCTTC
CASSLDRGLGYTF
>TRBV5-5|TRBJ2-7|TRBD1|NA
TGTGCCAGCAGCTTGTTCGGGAACAGGGGGGCCGCCTACGAGCAGTACTTC
CASSLFGNRGAAYEQYF
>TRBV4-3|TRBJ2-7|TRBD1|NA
TGCGCCAGCAGCCAGGGGACAGGTAACATTTACGAGCAGTACTTC
CASSQGTGNIYEQYF
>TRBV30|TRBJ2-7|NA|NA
TGTGCCTGGAGCCCTAACCTCCTATACGAGCAGTACTTC
CAWSPNLLYEQYF
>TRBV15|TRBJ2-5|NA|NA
TGTGCCACCAGCAGAGGAGGCGTTGAGAAAGAGACCCAGTACTTC
CATSRGGVEKETQYF
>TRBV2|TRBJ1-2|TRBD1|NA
TGTGCCAGCATAGTGAACAGGGGCCTCATGGCGGATGGCTACACCTTC
CASIVNRGLMADGYTF
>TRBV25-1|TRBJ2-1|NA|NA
TGTGCCAGCAGTGGCACGGTGCACAATGAGCAGTTCTTC
CASSGTVHNEQFF
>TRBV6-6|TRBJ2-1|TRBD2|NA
TGTGCCAGCAGCCCCACTAGCGGGGGGGCCTCTGAGCAGTTCTTC
CASSPTSGGASEQFF
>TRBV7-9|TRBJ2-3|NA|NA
TGTGCCAGCAGCCGAGGAGGGTCCAGCACAGATACGCAGTATTTT
CASSRGGSSTDTQYF
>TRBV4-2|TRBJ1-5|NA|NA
TGTGCCAGCAGCCAAGCGCAGTCGAACAATCAGCCCCAGCATTTT
CASSQAQSNNQPQHF
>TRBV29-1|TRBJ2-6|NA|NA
TGTTGCCTTCTAGGGGCCAACGTCCTGACTTTC
CCLLGANVLTF
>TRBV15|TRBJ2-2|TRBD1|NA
TGTGCCACCAGCCGGGACAGTAACACCGGGGAGCTGTTTTTT
CATSRDSNTGELFF
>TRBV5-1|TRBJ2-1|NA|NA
TGCGCCAGCAGCTTGCTTGTCAATGAGCAGTTCTTC
CASSLLVNEQFF